This is a list of T cell receptor beta chains from one sample in a study of cytotoxic CD8 clonotypes in ibrutinib-treated CLL. Using immunoSEQ multiplex PCR, the repertoire was profiled, and TCRdb retains in-frame clones only, with some absent. Found here are 150,000 or so clones, approximately 80% of them singletons; the top ten hold less than 30%. The starting material was PBMCs, obtained after 12 months of ibrutinib treatment. The source is a human donor with chronic lymphocytic leukemia. Each CDR3 is given with its conserved first and last residue. Fields, in order: J gene, clone size, V gene, D gene, CDR3 protein, CDR3 DNA. D genes are given only for firm matches. Clone size is not always given. Where it is, it says once, few, many or a class for expanded clones.

TRBJ2-2	.	TRBV5-3	.	CAIPKPSGTLNTGELFF	TGTGCCATCCCGAAGCCGTCCGGGACATTGAACACCGGGGAGCTGTTTTTT
TRBJ2-7	.	TRBV5-4	TRBD1	CASSFVGQGFSYEQYF	TGTGCCAGCAGCTTTGTGGGACAGGGCTTTTCCTACGAGCAGTACTTC
TRBJ2-1	.	TRBV19	TRBD2	CASSDLAGFEQFF	TGTGCCAGTAGCGACCTAGCGGGATTTGAGCAGTTCTTC
TRBJ2-7	.	TRBV28	.	CASSFSDLSSYEQYF	TGTGCCAGCAGTTTTTCTGATCTTAGCTCCTACGAGCAGTACTTC
TRBJ2-5	.	TRBV28	TRBD1	CASSSPTGVTETQYF	TGTGCCAGCAGTTCGCCGACAGGGGTGACGGAGACCCAGTACTTC
TRBJ2-5	.	TRBV7-9	.	CASSLGPGAQETQYF	TGTGCCAGCAGCTTAGGTCCGGGGGCCCAAGAGACCCAGTACTTC
TRBJ2-7	once	TRBV7-2	TRBD1	CASSSGTGYEQYF	TGTGCCAGCAGCTCTGGGACAGGCTACGAGCAGTACTTC
TRBJ1-2	.	TRBV28	TRBD1	CASRETGGRYGYTF	TGTGCCAGCAGGGAGACAGGGGGTCGGTATGGCTACACCTTC
TRBJ1-4	.	TRBV7-8	TRBD1	CASSFQGARGEKLFF	TGTGCCAGCAGCTTCCAGGGGGCCCGGGGTGAAAAACTGTTTTTT
TRBJ1-6	.	TRBV15	.	CATKAPRGKNSPLHF	TGTGCCACCAAAGCCCCGCGGGGTAAAAATTCACCCCTCCACTTT
TRBJ2-6	.	TRBV28	TRBD1	CASRRQGLSGANVLTF	TGTGCCAGCAGAAGACAGGGGCTCTCTGGGGCCAACGTCCTGACTTTC
TRBJ2-5	.	TRBV11-3	TRBD1	CASSWTGGGETQYF	TGTGCCAGCAGCTGGACAGGGGGCGGAGAGACCCAGTACTTC
TRBJ1-5	.	TRBV2	.	CASRAGSSWQPQHF	TGTGCCAGCAGGGCAGGGTCCTCCTGGCAGCCCCAGCATTTT
TRBJ2-2	once	TRBV7-8	TRBD1	CASSLGRGQDTGELFF	TGTGCCAGCAGCTTAGGCAGGGGGCAGGACACCGGGGAGCTGTTTTTT
TRBJ1-5	once	TRBV2	.	CASAKTARNQPQHF	TGTGCCAGCGCCAAGACAGCCCGCAATCAGCCCCAGCATTTT
TRBJ2-5	.	TRBV7-9	TRBD1	CASSYGTGGLQETQYF	TGTGCCAGCAGCTACGGGACAGGGGGCCTCCAAGAGACCCAGTACTTC
TRBJ2-1	once	TRBV28	.	CASSSQTRREQFF	TGTGCCAGCAGTTCCCAGACTAGACGTGAGCAGTTCTTC
TRBJ2-3	.	TRBV9	.	CASRPYRGGAFTDTQYF	TGTGCCAGCAGACCCTATAGGGGGGGGGCGTTCACAGATACGCAGTATTTT
TRBJ2-5	.	TRBV15	TRBD1	CATNKDRVGETQYF	TGTGCCACCAACAAAGACAGGGTGGGGGAGACCCAGTACTTC
TRBJ1-1	.	TRBV28	.	CASSSPGSMNTEAFF	TGTGCCAGCAGTTCCCCAGGGAGCATGAACACTGAAGCTTTCTTT
TRBJ2-3	.	TRBV5-1	.	CASSPGTAADTQYF	TGCGCCAGCAGCCCCGGGACCGCGGCAGATACGCAGTATTTT
TRBJ2-1	once	TRBV27	.	CASSDLITRGYNEQFF	TGTGCCAGCAGTGATCTGATCACACGGGGCTACAATGAGCAGTTCTTC
TRBJ1-5	.	TRBV18	TRBD1	CASSPGQGRVQPQHF	TGTGCCAGCTCACCCGGACAGGGGCGCGTTCAGCCCCAGCATTTT
TRBJ2-3	.	TRBV30	.	CAWAFRGRGTDTQYF	TGTGCCTGGGCGTTCAGGGGAAGGGGCACAGATACGCAGTATTTT
TRBJ1-2	.	TRBV7-2	TRBD1	CASSLAGTGPYGYTF	TGTGCCAGCAGCTTAGCGGGGACAGGACCGTATGGCTACACCTTC
TRBJ2-5	once	TRBV7-7	TRBD2	CASSLAGLAGAETQYF	TGTGCTAGCAGCTTAGCGGGACTAGCGGGAGCAGAGACCCAGTACTTC
TRBJ2-7	.	TRBV7-9	.	CASSPQPAISYEQYF	TGTGCCAGCAGCCCACAACCGGCCATTTCCTACGAGCAGTACTTC
TRBJ2-7	.	TRBV7-6	.	CASSSREHYEQYF	TGTGCCAGCAGCTCCCGGGAGCACTACGAGCAGTACTTC
TRBJ2-7	.	TRBV5-6	TRBD1	CASSGDRVNVYEQYF	TGTGCCAGCAGCGGGGACAGGGTAAACGTCTACGAGCAGTACTTC